The 32 T cell receptor beta chains listed next were all sequenced from one sample in a study of T cell responses to AZD1222 COVID-19 vaccine. Method: immunoSEQ multiplex PCR; TCRdb's copy keeps in-frame clones and lacks some. The sample shows 90,000 to 120,000 clones, approximately 89% of them seen only once. The sequencing used peripheral blood, collected on day 0 of AZD1222 vaccination. The receptors shown here come from an adult in good health.

This chain joins TRBV6-4 and TRBJ1-5; D unresolved. The CDR3 runs to 13 residues. In germline, CDR1 is MRHNA, CDR2 SNTAGT. The V end lost 6 bases, the J end lost 5 bases, and 11 bases lay between the germline ends. The CDR3: CASSPEFHQPQHF. The DNA for the CDR3 is TGTGCCAGCAGCCCTGAGTTTCATCAGCCCCAGCATTTT.

This chain connects TRBV10-3 to TRBJ1-5; D is ambiguous. Trimming stripped 6 bases from V and 4 bases from J, with 16 bases between. From germline, CDR1 is ENHRY and CDR2 SYGVKD. This CDR3 has 15 residues. The CDR3 loop reads CAISPEALPNQPQHF. The CDR3 DNA follows: TGTGCCATCAGCCCGGAAGCCCTTCCAAATCAGCCCCAGCATTTT.

This sequence joins TRBV4-3 and TRBJ2-3; maybe TRBD2 (5 bases). Germline CDR1 and CDR2: LGHNA and YSLEER. There are 15 residues in the CDR3. Trimming shortened V by 0 bases and J by 2 bases, and 9 bases separated the two germline ends. In nucleotides, the CDR3 is TGCGCCAGCAGCCAAGAGCGGGCCGACACAGATACGCAGTATTTT. Protein: CASSQERADTDTQYF.

The chain joins TRBV7-2 to TRBJ1-1; no reliable D call. Looked up from germline, CDR1 is SGHTA and CDR2 is FQGNSA. This CDR3 comprises 13 residues. Trimming cost V 4 bases and J 0 bases, with 6 bases left between them. CDR3 sequence reads: CASSSYMNTEAFF. For the CDR3, the DNA is TGTGCCAGCAGCTCCTACATGAACACTGAAGCTTTCTTT. The variable domain in full, with the rest retrieved from reference TRBV7-2 and TRBJ1-1, is GAGVSQSPSNKVTEKGKDVELRCDPISGHTALYWYRQSLGQGLEFLIYFQGNSAPDKSGLPSDRFSAERTGGSVSTLTIQRTQQEDSAVYLCASSSYMNTEAFFGQGTRLTVV.

V and J are TRBV7-8 and TRBJ1-2; D is unclear. The germline V and J ends were trimmed by 2 bases and 2 bases, with 9 bases remaining between them. The germline gives CDR1 SGHVS, CDR2 FQNEAQ. This CDR3 is 14 amino acids long. In DNA, the CDR3 is TGTGCCAGCAGCTTAACGGACGAGAACTATGGCTACACCTTC. Its translation: CASSLTDENYGYTF.

The J gene is TRBJ2-7, the V gene TRBV10-3; D remains unclear. The CDR3 consists of 14 residues. The V and J ends lost 0 bases and 3 bases respectively, with 9 bases between them. Germline CDR1 ENHRY, CDR2 SYGVKD. CDR3 DNA sequence: TGTGCCATCAGTGAGTCGAGGCAGGTCTACGAGCAGTACTTC. It yields the protein CAISESRQVYEQYF.

This chain connects TRBV11-2 to TRBJ1-1; 8 nucleotides match TRBD1. Germline lookup yields CDR1 SGHAT and CDR2 FQNNGV. CDR3 length: 16 amino acids. V shed 5 bases and J 4 bases; nucleotides not matched to a gene: 12. CDR3 sequence (DNA): TGTGCCAGCAGCCCTGCCGACGGGACAGGTGGCACTGAAGCTTTCTTT. Protein product: CASSPADGTGGTEAFF.

V usage is TRBV4-1 and J usage is TRBJ1-2; weak D call: TRBD1 (6 bases). Germline lookup yields CDR1 MGHRA and CDR2 YSYEKL. V lost 7 bases and J lost 6, with 24 bases in between. The length of the CDR3 is 16 residues. In DNA, the CDR3 is TGCGCCAGCACTGACCTTGCGTTAGGGGGTCGCGATGGCTACACCTTC. Translated: CASTDLALGGRDGYTF.

This sequence joins TRBV5-3 and TRBJ2-2; TRBD1 agrees at 11 bases. TRBV5-3 is an ORF for which the function is uncertain. CDR3 length: 15 amino acids. V lost 4 bases, J lost 7 bases, and 6 bases stayed unmatched. CDR3: CARSTRTGGNGELFF. Written as DNA, the CDR3 is TGTGCCAGAAGCACCCGGACAGGGGGCAACGGGGAGCTGTTTTTT.

The CDR3 DNA follows: TGTGCCAGCAGTGATACGACCGCGAGCTCCTACAATGAGCAGTTCTTC. It encodes CASSDTTASSYNEQFF. The chain employs TRBV6-1 and TRBJ2-1; D unresolved. The germline V and J ends were trimmed by 3 bases and 0 bases, with 12 bases remaining between them. CDR1 and CDR2 from the germline V gene are MNHNS and SASEGT. This CDR3 spans 16 amino acids.

V gene TRBV7-3 combines with J gene TRBJ2-3; D unclear. Trimming took off 5 bases at V and 2 bases at J, with 8 bases between the two ends. From germline, CDR1 is SGHTA and CDR2 FQGTGA. CDR3 size: 13 residues. CDR3 coding DNA: TGTGCCAGCAGCGCCTTCTACACAGATACGCAGTATTTT. Protein sequence: CASSAFYTDTQYF.

The rearrangement joins TRBV7-8 to TRBJ2-2; TRBD2 might be the D (5 bases). This CDR3 contains 17 residues. The V and J ends lost 1 base and 5 bases respectively, with 17 bases between them. Germline assignment: CDR1 SGHVS and CDR2 FQNEAQ. The CDR3 spells CASSLVGERRLTGELFF. CDR3 DNA sequence: TGTGCCAGCAGCTTAGTCGGAGAGCGCCGACTAACCGGGGAGCTGTTTTTT.

The genes are TRBV7-2 and TRBJ2-7; D may be TRBD2 (7 bases). Germline CDR1 and CDR2: SGHTA and FQGNSA. The CDR3 has 14 residues. Trimming removed 5 bases at V and 2 bases at J, with 13 bases between. As DNA, the CDR3 is TGTGCCAGCAGCAGGGGGGGAACTACCTACGAGCAGTACTTC. The encoded protein is CASSRGGTTYEQYF.

This clone turned up a few times. The chain employs TRBV29-1 and TRBJ2-7, with D maybe TRBD2 (5 bases). The V gene's germline CDR1 is SQVTM and CDR2 ANQGSEA. The V end was cut by 6 bases, the J end by 2 bases, with 20 bases between. This CDR3 is built from 15 residues. CDR3: CSVRPGPPRAYEQYF. As DNA, the CDR3 is TGCAGCGTCAGACCCGGCCCCCCGAGGGCCTACGAGCAGTACTTC.

CDR3 bases: TGTGCCAGCAGTGGTGGGGGGAACACTGAAGCTTTCTTT. Its translation: CASSGGGNTEAFF. The V and J genes are TRBV25-1 and TRBJ1-1; D is perhaps TRBD1 (5 bases). Germline V gene sequence: CDR1 MGHDK, CDR2 SYGVNS. This CDR3 is 13 amino acids long. The V gene lost 4 bases and the J gene lost 1 base, with 7 bases spanning the gap.

The CDR3 is CASSPETGDGEQFF. CDR3 bases: TGTGCCAGCAGCCCGGAAACAGGGGATGGTGAGCAGTTCTTC. The genes are TRBV5-6 and TRBJ2-1; 7 nucleotides line up with TRBD1. The V gene end was trimmed by 4 bases and the J gene end by 9 bases; junction bases not matched to a gene: 10. Germline V gene sequence: CDR1 SGHDT, CDR2 YYEEEE. CDR3 length: 14 residues.

The rearrangement joins TRBV27 to TRBJ1-6; 11 bases agree with TRBD1. This CDR3 region has 14 residues. V trimming: 5 bases; J trimming: 11 bases; junction bases outside the gene matches: 5. Per the germline V gene, CDR1 is MNHEY and CDR2 is SMNVEV (reference sequence). In nucleotides, the CDR3 is TGTGCCAGCAGTATAGGGACAGGGGGGACACCCCTCCACTTT. It codes for CASSIGTGGTPLHF.

This chain connects TRBV7-9 to TRBJ2-3, with 8 bases identical to TRBD2. The CDR3 consists of 16 residues. Trimming removed 3 bases from V and 0 bases from J; junction bases left unmatched: 5. The germline CDR1 and CDR2 sequences are SEHNR and FQNEAQ (reference sequence). This chain's CDR3 is CASSFPLAGSTDTQYF. The CDR3 nucleotides are TGTGCCAGCAGCTTCCCCTTAGCGGGGAGCACAGATACGCAGTATTTT.

This chain links TRBV20-1 with TRBJ2-7, with no clear D. This CDR3 is built from 11 residues. Germline assignment: CDR1 DFQATT and CDR2 SNEGSKA (reference sequence). The V and J ends lost 3 bases and 5 bases respectively, with 8 bases between them. The DNA of the CDR3 is TGCAGTGCTAGCTCTCGGGACGAGCAGTACTTC. Its translation is CSASSRDEQYF.

The V gene is TRBV4-1, the J gene TRBJ2-5; 7 bases line up with TRBD1. V lost 4 bases to trimming and J lost 2 bases; unmatched junction nucleotides: 10. Germline V gene lookup returns CDR1 MGHRA and CDR2 YSYEKL. This CDR3 comprises 16 residues. CDR3 sequence reads: CASSRAAEQGQETQYF. CDR3 in DNA: TGCGCCAGCAGCCGGGCGGCAGAACAGGGGCAAGAGACCCAGTACTTC.

The rearrangement uses TRBV10-3 and TRBJ2-5; TRBD2 aligns across 7 bases. CDR1 and CDR2 (germline): ENHRY, SYGVKD. V lost 5 bases, J lost 3 bases, and 9 bases stayed unmatched. This CDR3 is 15 amino acids long. CDR3 residues: CAISWGERGKETQYF. The DNA of the CDR3 is TGTGCCATCAGTTGGGGTGAGCGGGGAAAAGAGACCCAGTACTTC.

The chain employs TRBV4-3 and TRBJ2-1, with D hard to call. Germline V gives CDR1 LGHNA, CDR2 YSLEER. This CDR3 comprises 15 residues. V lost 0 bases, J lost 2 bases, and 8 bases lay in between. Here the CDR3 reads CASSQDWMTYNEQFF. Here the CDR3 DNA reads TGCGCCAGCAGCCAAGATTGGATGACCTACAATGAGCAGTTCTTC.

This clone came up a few times. This chain links TRBV13 with TRBJ2-6; D is uncertain. Germline CDR1 is PRHDT and CDR2 is FYEKMQ (reference sequence). Trimming took off 3 bases at V and 1 base at J, with 7 bases between the two ends. The CDR3 consists of 15 residues. CDR3: CASSFPRSGANVLTF. CDR3 DNA: TGTGCCAGCAGCTTTCCCAGGTCTGGGGCCAACGTCCTGACTTTC.

The rearrangement joins TRBV18 to TRBJ1-5; no clear D. Germline assignment: CDR1 KGHSH and CDR2 LQKENI. This CDR3 region has 13 residues. V lost 3 bases and J 11 bases, leaving 14 bases between the germline ends. CDR3 residues: CASSPSRAWSQHF. The CDR3, as DNA: TGTGCCAGCTCACCGAGCCGGGCCTGGTCCCAGCATTTT.

The V and J genes are TRBV7-8 and TRBJ1-4; 7 bases are shared with TRBD1. This CDR3 contains 15 residues. After removal of 5 bases from V and 6 bases from J, the junction contained 9 bases not matched to a gene. Germline V gives CDR1 SGHVS, CDR2 FQNEAQ. The CDR3 nucleotides are TGTGCCAGCAGCGCAAGGGACAGTCGTCATGAAAAACTGTTTTTT. Amino acid sequence: CASSARDSRHEKLFF.

This clone was recorded once. This sequence joins TRBV4-2 and TRBJ1-4; a possible D gene is TRBD1 (5 bases). Germline V gives CDR1 LGHNA, CDR2 YNFKEQ. V was shortened by 2 bases and J by 5 bases, with 12 bases between the two germline ends. The CDR3 is made up of 15 amino acids. In nucleotides, the CDR3 is TGTGCCAGCAGCCAAACCGGGACTGAGAATGAAAAACTGTTTTTT. Translating it yields CASSQTGTENEKLFF.

The chain joins TRBV12-5 to TRBJ2-1; D is perhaps TRBD1 or TRBD2 (5 bases each). The V gene lost 3 bases and the J gene lost 4 bases, with 13 bases spanning the gap. Per germline, CDR1 LGHNT and CDR2 FRNRAP. This CDR3 spans 15 amino acids. The CDR3 loop reads CASGFIGAGYNEQFF. CDR3 DNA: TGTGCTAGTGGTTTCATCGGGGCCGGTTACAATGAGCAGTTCTTC.

This chain links TRBV19 with TRBJ1-2, with TRBD1 identical over 7 bases. V was pared by 4 bases and J by 4 bases, with 12 bases of the junction left unmatched. The CDR3 totals 16 residues. From germline, CDR1 is LNHDA and CDR2 SQIVND (reference sequence). The CDR3 sequence is CASSTRTGAQTYGYTF. The DNA for the CDR3 is TGTGCCAGTAGTACCCGTACAGGGGCTCAAACCTATGGCTACACCTTC.

This clone was picked up one time. CDR3 residues: CSVLTSTDGYTF. CDR3 nucleotide sequence: TGCAGCGTACTGACCAGCACCGATGGCTACACCTTC. V and J are TRBV29-1 and TRBJ1-2, with D unclear. Trimming removed 6 bases at V and 6 bases at J, with 14 bases between. This CDR3 is built from 12 residues. Looked up from germline, CDR1 is SQVTM and CDR2 is ANQGSEA.

This clone appeared a few times. This chain links TRBV6-2 or TRBV6-3 with TRBJ2-7; possibly TRBD2 for D (6 bases). Trimming stripped 5 bases from V and 4 bases from J, with 12 bases between. The CDR3 is 13 residues long. Germline V gene lookup returns CDR1 MNHEY and CDR2 SVGEGT. The CDR3 sequence: CASSRDSPYEQYF. CDR3 nucleotide sequence: TGTGCCAGCAGTCGGGACTCACCATACGAGCAGTACTTC.

The V and J genes are TRBV7-8 and TRBJ1-1; D is undetermined. The CDR3 spans 13 residues. V dropped 6 bases and J dropped 0 bases, with 8 bases sitting between them. CDR1 is SGHVS and CDR2 is FQNEAQ in the germline V gene. CDR3 residues: CASRRSMNTEAFF. The CDR3 DNA sequence: TGTGCCAGCAGGCGCAGCATGAACACTGAAGCTTTCTTT.

This clone was seen once. This chain uses TRBV6-5 with TRBJ1-2; D not resolved. Per the germline V gene, CDR1 is MNHEY and CDR2 is SVGAGI. The CDR3 loop spans 11 amino acids. The V end lost 6 bases, the J end lost 7 bases, and 9 bases lay between the germline ends. The CDR3 DNA follows: TGTGCCAGCAGCCGACTGTCTGGCTACACCTTC. Its translation is CASSRLSGYTF.